The source of this T cell receptor beta chain is a study of blood T cell repertoires in COVID-19. Across the study: Sites in the United States, Italy and Spain provided acute and convalescent COVID-19 samples. PBMCs, B-cell-depleted T cells, or T cells provided the cDNA or gDNA that made up the material.

The data were produced by immunoSEQ multiplex PCR, yet TCRdb's version contains in-frame clones alone and is incomplete. The sample lists about 150,000 clones, roughly nine tenths seen once, with approximately 3.7% in the top ten. The V and J ends lost 3 bases and 7 bases respectively, with 16 bases between them. Germline V lookup: CDR1 KGHSH, CDR2 LQKENI. The CDR3 runs 15 residues. Adults between roughly 18 and 89 years of age took part from 20 to 25 US areas. Participants reported their clinical history, and cohort assignment relied on those reports. This receptor was identified in a woman in her 40s who had been exposed to COVID-19. What was sequenced was PBMCs or T cells enriched from blood (not recorded which). The V call is TRBV18, the J call TRBJ1-5, with D perhaps matching TRBD1 (6 bases). CDR3 in DNA: TGTGCCAGCTCACCTAACTCAGGGGTGAGGCAGCCCCAGCATTTT. Protein product: CASSPNSGVRQPQHF.